The subject of this entry is one T cell receptor beta chain. Its antigen is unidentified. These data are taken from a study of chemoradiotherapy in HPV16-positive cancers. Points from the study as a whole: HPV-responsive T-cell expansion during chemoradiotherapy was linked to improved recurrence-free survival in HPV16-positive patients. During treatment, candidate HPV-specific clones and E7-related motifs expanded in tumor.

CDR3 length equals 14 residues. Trimming removed 5 bases from V and 5 bases from J, with 15 bases in between. From germline, CDR1 is SNHLY and CDR2 FYNNEI. Assay: immunoSEQ multiplex PCR; the TCRdb copy retains only in-frame clones and omits some. The table includes 650 to 800 clones, roughly 70% detected once. The chain recombines TRBV2 with TRBJ2-5; no clear D gene. This clonotype was obtained from a human donor with HPV-associated anogenital cancer. The sequencing used tumor tissue, collected from a patient who underwent chemoradiotherapy. The CDR3 coding sequence is TGTGCCAGCAGTTATAGGGCCCTCGGGGAGACCCAGTACTTC. As protein: CASSYRALGETQYF.